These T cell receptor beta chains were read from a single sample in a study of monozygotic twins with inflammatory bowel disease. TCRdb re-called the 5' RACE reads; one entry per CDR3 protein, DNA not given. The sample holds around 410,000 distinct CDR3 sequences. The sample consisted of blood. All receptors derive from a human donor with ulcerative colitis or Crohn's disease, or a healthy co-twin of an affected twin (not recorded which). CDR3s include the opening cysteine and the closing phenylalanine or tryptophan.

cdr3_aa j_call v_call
CAISGEGYQPQHF TRBJ1-5 TRBV10-3
CASSFRGLSSYNEQFF TRBJ2-1 TRBV11-2
CASSLDRDVGQPQHF TRBJ1-5 TRBV7-9
CASTRPGHGYTF TRBJ1-2 TRBV28
CASSSTSGGAANEQFF TRBJ2-1 TRBV11-2
CASSFGGSSLNTEAFF TRBJ1-1 TRBV5-4
CASSGPGLNTGELFF TRBJ2-2 TRBV7-9
CASPRQGRYEQYF TRBJ2-7 TRBV5-1
CASSSRLAGGAGGTDTQYF TRBJ2-3 TRBV7-8
CASSLGDRGFNEQFF TRBJ2-1 TRBV7-9
CASSSPTRRELFF TRBJ2-2 TRBV7-2